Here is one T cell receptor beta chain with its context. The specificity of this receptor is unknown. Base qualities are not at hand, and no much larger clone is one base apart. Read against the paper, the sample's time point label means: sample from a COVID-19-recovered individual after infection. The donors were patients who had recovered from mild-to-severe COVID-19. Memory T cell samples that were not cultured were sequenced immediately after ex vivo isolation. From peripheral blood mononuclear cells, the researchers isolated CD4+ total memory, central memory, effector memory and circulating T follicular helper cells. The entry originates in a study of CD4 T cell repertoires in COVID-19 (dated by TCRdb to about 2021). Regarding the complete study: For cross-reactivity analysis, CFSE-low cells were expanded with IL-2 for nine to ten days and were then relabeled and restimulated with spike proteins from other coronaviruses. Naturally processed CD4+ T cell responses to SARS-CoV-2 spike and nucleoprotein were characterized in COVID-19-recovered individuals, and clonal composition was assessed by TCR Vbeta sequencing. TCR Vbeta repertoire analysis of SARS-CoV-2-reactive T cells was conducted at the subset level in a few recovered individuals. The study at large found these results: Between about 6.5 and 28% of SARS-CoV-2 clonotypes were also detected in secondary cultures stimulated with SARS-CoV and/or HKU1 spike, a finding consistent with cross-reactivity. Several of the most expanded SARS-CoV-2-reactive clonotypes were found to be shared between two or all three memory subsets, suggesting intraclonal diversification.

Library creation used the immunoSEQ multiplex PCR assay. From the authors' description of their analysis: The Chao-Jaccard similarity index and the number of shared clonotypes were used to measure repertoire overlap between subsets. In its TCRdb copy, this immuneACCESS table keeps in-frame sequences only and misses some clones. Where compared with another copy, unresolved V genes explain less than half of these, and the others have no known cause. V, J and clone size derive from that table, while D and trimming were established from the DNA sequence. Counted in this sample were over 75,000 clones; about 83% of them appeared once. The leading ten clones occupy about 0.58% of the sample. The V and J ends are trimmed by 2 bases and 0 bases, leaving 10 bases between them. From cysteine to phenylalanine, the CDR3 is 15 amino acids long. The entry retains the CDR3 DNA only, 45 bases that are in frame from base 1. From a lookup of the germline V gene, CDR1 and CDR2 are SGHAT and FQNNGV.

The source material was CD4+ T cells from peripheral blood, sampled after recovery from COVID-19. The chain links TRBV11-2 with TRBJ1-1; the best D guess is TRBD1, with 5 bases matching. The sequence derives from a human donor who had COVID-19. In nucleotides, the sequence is TGTGCCAGCAGCTTAAGAGGGGCTTTGAACACTGAAGCTTTCTTT. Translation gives CASSLRGALNTEAFF.